This TCR beta chain was profiled in a study of cytomegalovirus exposure and HLA in healthy donors (TCRdb year 2017). Some background on the complete study: According to an earlier analysis of several hundred of the donors, about 179 million T cells yielded 120 million or so unique TCR beta sequences and about 300 Gb of sequence data. Roughly 310 gigabases of sequencing data and approximately 85 million unique TCR sequences were included in an early release covering roughly 600 HLA-typed donors. Of the 300 to 500 genotyped donors, roughly 80% were placed in the genetic ancestry cluster associated with self-reported Caucasian donors. The aim of the study was to test whether cataloging public T cell receptors could identify signatures of past pathogen exposure. Using immunosequencing, the study profiled T cell repertoires from 666 subjects and related those repertoires to cytomegalovirus serostatus. In addition to the first cohort of around 670 subjects, a separate validation cohort of approximately 130 different subjects was used. The study combined high-throughput TCR immunosequencing, statistical association of individual TCRs with disease status, and machine learning to predict cytomegalovirus infection status. A later analysis re-examined previously published TCR beta repertoires from hundreds of donors and added high-resolution HLA genotyping to investigate patterns of TCR occurrence. In the later analysis, no new phenotypic data were used to find candidate immune exposures; instead, reliance was placed on TCR beta sequences and their occurrence across donors. To decide whether each TCR beta V gene segment behaved as functional or pseudogenic, an earlier analysis of some 600 of the donors relied on high-throughput TCR beta sequencing. Donor age, sex, ethnicity and CMV serostatus were compiled alongside the repertoire data. Genome-wide SNP genotypes for about 60% of the 666 donors were used in a later genetic analysis, which treated that subset as a discovery cohort. Every repertoire in the discovery cohort had been generated on one and the same sequencing platform. Class I and class II HLA loci were covered by the typing at four-digit resolution. The number of typed donors differed by locus: about 620-640 for A, B, C, DRB1 and DQB1; 522 for DQA1; around 610 for DPA1; and some 430 for DPB1. Four to six DR-DQ haplotypes were handled as single units for association and clustering, since linkage in the cohort was strong. Among about 390 genotyped donors of the cohort, an average of about 240,000 unique TCR beta nucleotide sequences were sequenced per donor, roughly a sixth of them non-productive.

Overall study results and their limits: Specific HLA alleles were associated with some 15,000 TCR beta sequences at a false discovery rate of 0.05 in a later analysis. A later analysis found that most CMV-associated TCR beta chains appeared HLA-restricted, with HLA associations seemingly driven largely by CMV exposure. In a later genetic analysis, a missense DCLRE1C variant was associated with V-gene and J-gene trimming of TCR beta chains, and the association was replicated in an independent cohort. Some IMGT-functional V segments, including TRBV6-2 and TRBV6-3, could not be distinguished by the 87-base-pair reads and were therefore excluded. While some public TCRs were present in many individuals, most TCR sequences turned up only very rarely across donors. According to a later analysis, parvovirus B19, influenza, CMV and Epstein-Barr virus appeared linked to several top co-occurrence clusters. In an earlier analysis of some 500 of the donors, most TCR beta V segments were observed in productive rearrangements about 87% or about 30% of the time, broadly matching IMGT annotations. The cohort was sequenced for TCR beta chains only, and without alpha or paired-chain data the features that could be detected were limited. In a later analysis, HLA-associated TCR beta chains were found to be more clonally expanded and to have lower generation probabilities than equally common non-associated chains. In vitro tests confirmed that three of the cytomegalovirus-associated TCR beta chains recognize cytomegalovirus antigens. The classifier was reported to diagnose cytomegalovirus status with high specificity and sensitivity in both the original cohort and the validation cohort. Sequencing depth was assumed to be roughly uniform across donors in the presence/absence analyses, though that assumption may not hold. According to a later analysis, TCR association rates differed among HLA loci, with DRB1 alleles showing the most associated TCRs and HLA-C alleles showing the fewest. A cluster of highly shared sequence variants was judged likely to be a technical artifact of the sequencing pipeline. According to the authors, the approach could potentially be generalized to other disease states and immunological phenotypes. When HLA alleles, especially DR and DQ, strongly co-occurred, attributing TCR associations to individual alleles was difficult. A later genetic analysis reported fewer N-insertions in productive TCRs among donors in an Asian-associated ancestry cluster than the approximately 700-donor mean. A further reported finding was that TCR beta sequences accurately predicted the HLA-A and HLA-B alleles for most subjects in the first cohort. Because counts were too low, 15 to 20 rarely observed V segments, including chromosome 9 orphons, were excluded from the earlier analysis of 500 to 700 of the donors. Because some donors lacked HLA typing at each locus, the association tests relied only on the typed subset. The only immune exposure information available for the cohort was CMV serostatus. The study listed 150 to 200 TCR beta chains as associated with cytomegalovirus. Linkage disequilibrium might explain the correlated functional status among segregating V segments, but an unknown experimental factor could not be ruled out.

Preparation of the library involved the immunoSEQ multiplex PCR assay. The multiplex PCR relied on a mix of 60 forward primers for TCR Vbeta segments and 13 reverse primers for TCR Jbeta segments. The CDR3 region of rearranged TCR beta genes was amplified from genomic DNA by a multiplex PCR assay. The Illumina HiSeq System was used to sequence the amplified TCR beta libraries as 87-base-pair reads. The authors' pipeline ran thus. A later analysis tallied around 80 million unique TCR beta chains across the 550 to 850 repertoires, and some 10 million of those chains were shared by two or more donors. Raw reads were error-corrected and collapsed into unique sequences by a nearest-neighbor algorithm in which closely related sequences were merged to remove PCR and sequencing errors. V, D and J gene segments were assigned by aligning CDR3 sequences to IMGT reference sequences. Each retained sequence needed at least a six-nucleotide match to both a V gene segment and a J gene segment. Rearrangements were classified as productive when the CDR3 lacked stop codons and remained in frame with V and J, and all other rearrangements were classified as non-productive. CDR3 was defined by IMGT convention, running from the second conserved V-encoded cysteine to the conserved J-encoded phenylalanine. Sequences without an unambiguous match to a single V gene segment were excluded from the earlier analysis of a few hundred of the donors. In an earlier analysis of 587 of the donors, a V segment was called functional when productive rearrangements were above 56.7%, and segregating when the standard deviation between donors exceeded 5%. A statistical classification framework was developed to diagnose cytomegalovirus status using the catalog of TCR beta chain sequences. V and J gene assignment, in a later analysis, came from comparing TCR nucleotide sequences with IMGT/GENE-DB human TR gene sequences. A later analysis assigned CDR3 sequences and most-parsimonious VDJ recombination scenarios with the TCRdist pipeline. A later analysis defined each TCR beta chain by its CDR3 amino acid sequence plus V-gene family, and excluded reads lacking a unique V-gene family. As a way to deal with suspected cross-contamination and a sequencing artifact, a later analysis dropped approximately 570 nucleotide sequences that were highly shared and had low generation probability. In a later analysis, a clonal expansion index was calculated for each public chain from normalized within-repertoire ranks of inferred template counts. A later analysis computed generation probabilities with a VDJ recombination model fitted to out-of-frame rearrangements, and checked the results against IGoR. Hypergeometric tests were used in a later analysis to score TCR-TCR, TCR-HLA and TCR-CMV co-occurrence, with a repertoire-size bias correction applied to the TCR pairs. In a later analysis, false discovery rates were estimated by permuting HLA or CMV assignments 20 times. In a later analysis, co-occurring TCRs were grouped using DBSCAN, and TCRdist sequence similarity was added for clustering within HLA-allele-positive subsets. Co-occurrence clustering excluded repertoires with fewer than 30,000 or more than 120,000 public chains, plus five with anomalous nucleotide sharing. The table comes from immuneACCESS by way of TCRdb, which keeps in-frame sequences with V and J called. Part of the clones is missing from these tables; in studies checked, under half for an unresolved V gene and the rest for unknown reasons. The V and J calls and clone size were taken over from that table, and D and trimming were inferred from the DNA. The table for this sample lists about 160,000 clones; around 78% of them were counted only once. Of the sample, roughly 3% falls within the top ten clones.

Clipping removes 4 bases from V and 5 bases from J, with 6 as the unmatched junction base count. CDR1 and CDR2, per the germline V gene, are MDHEN and SYDVKM. From the cysteine through the phenylalanine, the CDR3 covers 15 amino acids. Of the read, only the CDR3 DNA is kept; its 45 bases are in frame from base 1. The cohort comprised some 680 healthy bone marrow donors. All cohort members were sampled while nominally healthy, although unrecorded immune exposures were likely present. The donor tested CMV seronegative, placing the donor among the roughly 350 seronegative members of the cohort. A peripheral blood sample was collected from each donor, and TCR beta sequencing was performed on peripheral blood mononuclear cells. Genomic DNA was extracted from the blood cell samples with the Qiagen DNeasy Blood Extraction Kit. Notes on this clone: The clone's antigen remains unknown. Qualities for individual bases were not recorded, and no much larger clone is one base off.

Sequencing was done on a sample of PBMCs. The source is a middle-aged woman in good health and CMV-seronegative. The rearrangement combines TRBV28 with TRBJ2-5; 11 junctional bases match TRBD2. This receptor carries the CDR3 CASSSLAGGGETQYF. The sequenced DNA is TGTGCCAGCAGTTCTCTAGCGGGGGGCGGGGAGACCCAGTACTTC.